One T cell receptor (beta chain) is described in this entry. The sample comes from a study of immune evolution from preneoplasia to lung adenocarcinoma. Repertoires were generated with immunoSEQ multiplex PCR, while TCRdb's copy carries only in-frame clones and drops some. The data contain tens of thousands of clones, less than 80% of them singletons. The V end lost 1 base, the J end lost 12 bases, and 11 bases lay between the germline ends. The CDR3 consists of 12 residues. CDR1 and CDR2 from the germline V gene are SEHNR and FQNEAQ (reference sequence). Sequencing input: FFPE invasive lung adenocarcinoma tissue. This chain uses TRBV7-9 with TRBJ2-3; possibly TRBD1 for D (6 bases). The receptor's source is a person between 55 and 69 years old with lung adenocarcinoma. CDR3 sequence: CASSLEGTRQYF. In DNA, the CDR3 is TGTGCCAGCAGCTTAGAAGGGACACGACAGTATTTT.